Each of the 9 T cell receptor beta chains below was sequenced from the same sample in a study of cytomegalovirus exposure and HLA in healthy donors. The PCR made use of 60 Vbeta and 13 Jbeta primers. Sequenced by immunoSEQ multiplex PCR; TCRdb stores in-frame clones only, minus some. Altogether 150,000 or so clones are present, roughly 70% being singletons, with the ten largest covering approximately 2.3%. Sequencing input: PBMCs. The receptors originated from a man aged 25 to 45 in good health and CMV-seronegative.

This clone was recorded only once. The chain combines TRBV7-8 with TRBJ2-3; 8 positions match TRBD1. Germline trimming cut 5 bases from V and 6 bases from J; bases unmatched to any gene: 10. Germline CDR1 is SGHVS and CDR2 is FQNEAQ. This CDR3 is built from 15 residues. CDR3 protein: CASSPLRGLLDTQYF. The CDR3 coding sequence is TGTGCCAGCAGCCCCCTCAGGGGGCTTTTGGATACGCAGTATTTT.

The CDR3 region has the DNA TGTGCCAGCAGCCCCTGGACTAGCGGGGGCACAGATACGCAGTATTTT. Its protein product is CASSPWTSGGTDTQYF. V gene TRBV9 combines with J gene TRBJ2-3; TRBD2 matches 12 bases. The CDR3 length is 16 residues. V lost 4 bases and J lost 1; bases outside the gene matches: 4. CDR1 and CDR2 from the germline V gene are SGDLS and YYNGEE.

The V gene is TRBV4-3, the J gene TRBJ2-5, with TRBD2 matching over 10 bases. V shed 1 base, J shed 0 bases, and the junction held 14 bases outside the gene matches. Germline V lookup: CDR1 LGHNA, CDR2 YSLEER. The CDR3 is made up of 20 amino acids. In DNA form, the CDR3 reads TGCGCCAGCAGCCAAGGAGGCGGTTTTAGCGGGGGGATAAACCAAGAGACCCAGTACTTC. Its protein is CASSQGGGFSGGINQETQYF.

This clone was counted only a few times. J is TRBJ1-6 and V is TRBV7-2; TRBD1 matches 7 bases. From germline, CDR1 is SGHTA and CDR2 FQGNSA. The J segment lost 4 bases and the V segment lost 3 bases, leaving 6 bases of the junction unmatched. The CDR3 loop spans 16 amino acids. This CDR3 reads CASSLATGSYNSPLHF. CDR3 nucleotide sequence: TGTGCCAGCAGCTTGGCGACAGGGAGTTATAATTCACCCCTCCACTTT.

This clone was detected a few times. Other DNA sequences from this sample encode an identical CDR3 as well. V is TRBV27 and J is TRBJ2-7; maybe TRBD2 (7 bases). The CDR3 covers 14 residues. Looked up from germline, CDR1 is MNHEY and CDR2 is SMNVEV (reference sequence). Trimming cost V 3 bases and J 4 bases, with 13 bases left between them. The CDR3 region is CASSFNGGAYEQYF. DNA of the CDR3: TGTGCCAGCAGTTTTAATGGGGGGGCGTACGAGCAGTACTTC.

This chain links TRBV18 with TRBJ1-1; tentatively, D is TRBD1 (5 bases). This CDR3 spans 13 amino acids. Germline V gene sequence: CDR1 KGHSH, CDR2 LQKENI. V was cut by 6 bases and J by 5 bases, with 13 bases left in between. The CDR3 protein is CASSPRAGTEAFF. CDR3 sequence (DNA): TGTGCCAGCTCCCCCAGGGCGGGGACTGAAGCTTTCTTT.

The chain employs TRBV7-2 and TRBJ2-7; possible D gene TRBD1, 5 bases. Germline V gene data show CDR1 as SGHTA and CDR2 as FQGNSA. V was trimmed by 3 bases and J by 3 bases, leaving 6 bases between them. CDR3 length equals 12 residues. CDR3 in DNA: TGTGCCAGCAGCTTCGACAGCTACGAGCAGTACTTC. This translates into CASSFDSYEQYF.

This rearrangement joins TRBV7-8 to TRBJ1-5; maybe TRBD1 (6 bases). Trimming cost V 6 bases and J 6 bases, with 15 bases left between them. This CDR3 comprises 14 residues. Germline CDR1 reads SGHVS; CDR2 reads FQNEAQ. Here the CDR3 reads CASSPGRGGQPQHF. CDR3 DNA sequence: TGTGCCAGCAGTCCAGGCAGGGGTGGTCAGCCCCAGCATTTT.

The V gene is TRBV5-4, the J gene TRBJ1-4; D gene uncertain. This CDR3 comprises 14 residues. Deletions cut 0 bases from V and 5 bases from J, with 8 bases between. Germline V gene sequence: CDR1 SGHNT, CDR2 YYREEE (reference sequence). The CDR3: CASSLGQENEKLFF. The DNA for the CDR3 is TGTGCCAGCAGCTTGGGTCAGGAAAATGAAAAACTGTTTTTT.